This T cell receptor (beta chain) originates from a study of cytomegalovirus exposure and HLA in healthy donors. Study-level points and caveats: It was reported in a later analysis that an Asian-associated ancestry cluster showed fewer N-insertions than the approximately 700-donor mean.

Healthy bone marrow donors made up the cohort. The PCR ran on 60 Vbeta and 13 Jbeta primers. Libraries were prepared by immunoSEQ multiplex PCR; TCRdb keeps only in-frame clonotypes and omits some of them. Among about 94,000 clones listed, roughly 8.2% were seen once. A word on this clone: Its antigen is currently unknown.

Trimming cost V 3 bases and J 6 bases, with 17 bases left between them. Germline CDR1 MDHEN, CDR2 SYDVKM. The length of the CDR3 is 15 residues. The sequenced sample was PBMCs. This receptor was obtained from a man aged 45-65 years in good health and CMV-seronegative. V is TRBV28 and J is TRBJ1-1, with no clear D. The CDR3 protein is CASSFISRLRPEAFF. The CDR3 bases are TGTGCCAGCAGTTTTATATCGAGGCTGCGACCTGAAGCTTTCTTT. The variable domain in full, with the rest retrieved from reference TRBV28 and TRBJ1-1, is DVKVTQSSRYLVKRTGEKVFLECVQDMDHENMFWYRQDPGLGLRLIYFSYDVKMKEKGDIPEGYSVSREKKERFSLILESASTNQTSMYLCASSFISRLRPEAFFGQGTRLTVV.